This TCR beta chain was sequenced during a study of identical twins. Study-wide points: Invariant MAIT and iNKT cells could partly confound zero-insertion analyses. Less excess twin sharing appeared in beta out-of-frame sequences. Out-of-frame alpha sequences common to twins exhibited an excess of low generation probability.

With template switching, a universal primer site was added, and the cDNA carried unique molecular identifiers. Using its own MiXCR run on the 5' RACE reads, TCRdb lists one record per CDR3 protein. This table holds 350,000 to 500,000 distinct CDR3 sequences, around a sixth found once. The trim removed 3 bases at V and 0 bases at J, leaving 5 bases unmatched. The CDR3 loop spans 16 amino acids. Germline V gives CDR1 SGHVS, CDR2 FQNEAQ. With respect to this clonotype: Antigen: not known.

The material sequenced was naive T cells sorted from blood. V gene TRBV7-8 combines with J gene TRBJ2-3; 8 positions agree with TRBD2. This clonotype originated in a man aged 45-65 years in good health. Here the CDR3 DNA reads TGTGCCAGCAGCTTGGCGGCTAGCGGGAGCACAGATACGCAGTATTTT. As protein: CASSLAASGSTDTQYF.